Here is one T cell receptor (beta chain) with its context. These data come from a study of T cells in Graves' hyperthyroidism and ophthalmopathy. The V end was cut by 4 bases, the J end by 8 bases, with 22 bases between. The CDR3 length is 16 residues. Germline CDR1 SGDLS, CDR2 YYNGEE. TCR beta CDR3 regions were amplified from RNA. A first-round RT-PCR of the TCR CDR3 used the HTBI primer set. TCRdb reprocessed the multiplex PCR reads via MiXCR and lists one record per CDR3 protein. This table holds hundreds of thousands of distinct CDR3 sequences, around 15% found once. Patients aged 18 to 65 had newly diagnosed hyperthyroidism lasting under 2 months.

The rearrangement joins TRBV9 to TRBJ2-1; D uncertain. The source of this sequence is a woman aged 18-35 years with Graves' hyperthyroidism. The specimen was blood. CDR3 bases: TGTGCCAGCAGCATAAGACCGCCGCCCTCCCTCGATGAGCAGTTCTTC. Its protein product is CASSIRPPPSLDEQFF.